This T cell receptor beta chain was captured by sequencing in a study of T-cell reconstitution after alpha-beta-depleted transplantation in children. Study-level points and caveats: The main origin of T-cell counts and diversity one year after transplant was newly produced T cells. Several hundred rapidly expanded clones from non-depleted graft cells reportedly supplied alpha-beta T cells about two months post-transplant. Where some patients showed high TCRbeta diversity at day 60, it came from recipient T cells and thymic progenitors that had survived.

Unique molecular identifiers were used to barcode this TCRbeta library. TCRdb itself ran the PCR reads through MiXCR, one entry per CDR3 protein. The data contain hundreds of thousands of distinct CDR3 sequences, about 16% of them singletons. The length of the CDR3 is 16 residues. Per the germline V gene, CDR1 is SGHNT and CDR2 is YYREEE (reference sequence). V was pared by 5 bases and J by 6 bases, with 20 bases between. This clonotype was counted many times. No antigen is known for it. The sequencing used PBMCs, mostly from graft donor cells, collected 360 days after TCRalphabeta/CD19-depleted stem cell transplant. The TCR was taken from a male patient between 2 and 10 years old who had a stem cell transplant for acute lymphoblastic leukemia, so the T cells may come from the graft donor. The chain couples TRBV5-4 to TRBJ2-2; the D is unclear. CDR3 sequence: CASSRVGDSPPGELFF. CDR3 nucleotides: TGTGCCAGCAGTCGGGTGGGTGATAGCCCTCCCGGGGAGCTGTTTTTT.